This passage covers 8 T cell receptor beta chains from one sample sequenced in a study of identical twins. TCRdb used MiXCR to reprocess the 5' RACE reads, holding one entry per CDR3 protein. The sample has approximately 550,000 distinct CDR3 sequences; more than 20% are singletons. This same sample was also part of a study on yellow fever vaccine responses in identical twins.

Sequenced: CD4+ T cells sorted from blood. The receptors were gathered from a young woman in good health.

A remark on this clonotype: The junction differs from germline at one of its ends, possibly a read error. The genes are TRBV5-1 and TRBJ1-2; 7 nucleotides align to TRBD1. Germline CDR1 SGHRS, CDR2 YFSETQ. The CDR3 spans 16 residues. The DNA for the CDR3 is TGCGCCAGCAGCTCTGAGTCCCCGACAGGGACTAATGGCCACACCTTC. It translates to CASSSESPTGTNGHTF.

This clonotype was found a few times. The CDR3 loop is CASSLGTSYDEQFF. In DNA, the CDR3 is TGTGCCAGCAGCTTAGGCACTAGTTATGATGAGCAGTTCTTC. V is TRBV7-9 and J is TRBJ2-1, with D maybe TRBD2 (5 bases). Trimming cost V 1 base and J 8 bases, with 12 bases left between them. This CDR3 contains 14 residues. CDR1 and CDR2 from the germline V gene are SEHNR and FQNEAQ (reference sequence).

The table lists this clonotype with a few counts. The chain carries TRBV28 and TRBJ2-3; the D gene could be TRBD1 or TRBD2 (5 bases each). The germline V gene encodes CDR1 MDHEN and CDR2 SYDVKM. The CDR3 extends over 13 amino acids. Deletions cut 3 bases from V and 8 bases from J, with 12 bases between. CDR3 loop: CASSLGTSGTQYF. The CDR3 DNA reads TGTGCCAGCAGTTTGGGGACGTCGGGTACGCAGTATTTT.

The rearrangement links TRBV10-3 to TRBJ2-7; TRBD1 aligns across 9 bases. V was clipped by 7 bases and J by 6 bases; unmatched bases: 10. The CDR3 consists of 14 residues. CDR1 is ENHRY and CDR2 is SYGVKD in the germline V gene. DNA of the CDR3: TGTGCCATCAATTTCCGGGACAGGGAGACCGAGCAGTACTTC. Amino acid sequence: CAINFRDRETEQYF.

This clonotype was observed many times. The rearrangement uses TRBV11-2 and TRBJ2-2; D not certain. Germline loops: CDR1 SGHAT, CDR2 FQNNGV. V shed 5 bases and J shed 2 bases, with 3 bases lying between them. This CDR3 is 12 amino acids long. CDR3 sequence: CASSINTGELFF. In DNA form, the CDR3 reads TGTGCCAGCAGCATCAACACCGGGGAGCTGTTTTTT.

Only a few counts were recorded for this clonotype. The V gene is TRBV28, the J gene TRBJ2-4; the match to TRBD2 covers 12 bases. Germline V CDR1 and CDR2: MDHEN, SYDVKM. This CDR3 contains 17 residues. Germline trimming cut 6 bases from V and 0 bases from J; bases unmatched to any gene: 6. CDR3 in amino acids: CASRASGRAGAKNIQYF. The CDR3 DNA reads TGTGCCAGCAGGGCTAGCGGGAGGGCGGGAGCCAAAAACATTCAGTACTTC.

This clonotype has more than one count but fewer than ten. J is TRBJ2-1 and V is TRBV24-1; D is possibly TRBD2 (6 bases). The V end was cut by 4 bases, the J end by 5 bases, with 14 bases between. Germline-derived CDR1 and CDR2 are KGHDR and SFDVKD. The CDR3 extends over 15 amino acids. DNA for the CDR3: TGTGCCACCAGTGACCCGGGCGGGGATCACAATGAGCAGTTCTTC. Translated, it gives CATSDPGGDHNEQFF.

This clonotype was recorded many times. The rearrangement joins TRBV27 to TRBJ2-2; 10 nucleotides align to TRBD2. The CDR3 spans 14 residues. CDR1 and CDR2 from the germline V gene are MNHEY and SMNVEV (reference sequence). After removal of 8 bases from V and 3 bases from J, the junction contained 3 bases not matched to a gene. In nucleotides, the CDR3 is TGTGCCAGCCGCCTAGCGGGAGACACCGGGGAGCTGTTTTTT. It is translated as CASRLAGDTGELFF.